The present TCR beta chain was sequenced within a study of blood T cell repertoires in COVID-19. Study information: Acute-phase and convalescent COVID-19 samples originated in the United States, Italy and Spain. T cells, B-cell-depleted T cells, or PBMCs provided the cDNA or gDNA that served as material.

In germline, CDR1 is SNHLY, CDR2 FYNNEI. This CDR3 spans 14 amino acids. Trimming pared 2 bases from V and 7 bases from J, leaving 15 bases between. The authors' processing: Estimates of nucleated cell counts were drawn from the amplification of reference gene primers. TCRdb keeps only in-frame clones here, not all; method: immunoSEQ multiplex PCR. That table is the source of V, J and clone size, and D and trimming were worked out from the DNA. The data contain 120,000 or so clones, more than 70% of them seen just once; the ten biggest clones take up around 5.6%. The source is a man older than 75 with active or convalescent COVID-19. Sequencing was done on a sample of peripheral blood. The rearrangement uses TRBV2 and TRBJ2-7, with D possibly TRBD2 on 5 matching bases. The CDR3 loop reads CASSEWVNPGEQYF. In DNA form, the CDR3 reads TGTGCCAGCAGTGAATGGGTGAATCCGGGGGAGCAGTACTTC. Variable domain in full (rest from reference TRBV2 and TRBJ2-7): EPEVTQTPSHQVTQMGQEVILRCVPISNHLYFYWYRQILGQKVEFLVSFYNNEISEKSEIFDDQFSVERPDGSNFTLKIRSTKLEDSAMYFCASSEWVNPGEQYFGPGTRLTVT.